This TCR beta chain was captured by sequencing in a study of cytomegalovirus exposure and HLA in healthy donors. Study information: From donors who were HLA-typed, an early data release held about 85 million unique TCRs. Whole-study findings and limits: Sequencing depth across donors, presence/absence analyses assumed, was roughly uniform. Most likely, a cluster of highly shared sequence variants arose as a sequencing artifact. In a later analysis, a genetic analysis reported fewer productive-TCR N-insertions in an Asian-associated ancestry cluster than the cohort average.

The germline V gene has CDR1 MNHEY and CDR2 SMNVEV (reference sequence). Trimming shortened V by 0 bases and J by 0 bases, and 9 bases separated the two germline ends. The CDR3 is made up of 15 amino acids. The PCR used 60 Vbeta and 13 Jbeta primers. Here immunoSEQ multiplex PCR was the method, and the copy in TCRdb shows in-frame clones only, minus some. This table holds approximately 300,000 clones, 84% found once. In regard to this clone: Its antigen is as yet unknown.

This clonotype was obtained from a woman between 35 and 50 years old in good health and CMV-seropositive. The sequencing sample was made of PBMCs. The chain has TRBV27 and TRBJ2-7, with a tentative D call TRBD2 (5 bases). CDR3 region: CASSLSGLTSYEQYF. The CDR3, as DNA: TGTGCCAGCAGTTTATCCGGACTTACCTCCTACGAGCAGTACTTC.